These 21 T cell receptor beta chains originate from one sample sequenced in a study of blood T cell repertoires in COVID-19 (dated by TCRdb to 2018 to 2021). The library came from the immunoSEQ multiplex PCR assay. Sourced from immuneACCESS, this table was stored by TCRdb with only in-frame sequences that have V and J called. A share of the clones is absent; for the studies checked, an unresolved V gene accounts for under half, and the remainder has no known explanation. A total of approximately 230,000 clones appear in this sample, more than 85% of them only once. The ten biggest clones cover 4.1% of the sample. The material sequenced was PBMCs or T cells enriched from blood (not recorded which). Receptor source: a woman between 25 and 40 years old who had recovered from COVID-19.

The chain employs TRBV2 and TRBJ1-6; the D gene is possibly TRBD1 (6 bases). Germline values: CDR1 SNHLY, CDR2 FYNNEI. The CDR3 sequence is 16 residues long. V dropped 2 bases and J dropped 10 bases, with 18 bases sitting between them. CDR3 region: CASSESAGALGSPLHF. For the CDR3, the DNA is TGTGCCAGCAGTGAATCAGCGGGGGCATTAGGATCACCCCTCCACTTT.

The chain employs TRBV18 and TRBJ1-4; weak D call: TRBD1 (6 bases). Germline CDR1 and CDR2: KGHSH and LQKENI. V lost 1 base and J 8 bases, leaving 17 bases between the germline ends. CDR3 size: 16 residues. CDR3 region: CASSPRTGRKLEKLFF. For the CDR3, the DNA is TGTGCCAGCTCACCACGTACAGGGCGGAAGTTAGAAAAACTGTTTTTT.

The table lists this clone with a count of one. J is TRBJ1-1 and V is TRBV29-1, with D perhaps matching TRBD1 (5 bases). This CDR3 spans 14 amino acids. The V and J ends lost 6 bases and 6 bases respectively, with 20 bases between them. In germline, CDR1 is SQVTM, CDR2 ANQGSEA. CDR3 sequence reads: CSVTDGEGSPEAFF. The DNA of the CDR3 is TGCAGCGTAACCGACGGGGAGGGGTCCCCTGAAGCTTTCTTT.

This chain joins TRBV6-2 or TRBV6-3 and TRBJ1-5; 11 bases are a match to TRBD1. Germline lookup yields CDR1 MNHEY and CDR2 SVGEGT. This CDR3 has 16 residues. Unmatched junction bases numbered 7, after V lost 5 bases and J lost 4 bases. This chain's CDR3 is CASSDWDRGSNQPQHF. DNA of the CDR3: TGTGCCAGCAGTGACTGGGACAGGGGGAGTAATCAGCCCCAGCATTTT.

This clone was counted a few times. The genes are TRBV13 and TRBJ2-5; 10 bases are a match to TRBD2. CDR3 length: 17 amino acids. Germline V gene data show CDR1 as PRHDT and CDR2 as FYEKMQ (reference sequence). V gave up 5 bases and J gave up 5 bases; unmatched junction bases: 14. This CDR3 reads CASSPRASGSGWETQYF. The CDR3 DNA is TGTGCCAGCAGCCCCCGGGCTAGCGGGAGCGGGTGGGAGACCCAGTACTTC.

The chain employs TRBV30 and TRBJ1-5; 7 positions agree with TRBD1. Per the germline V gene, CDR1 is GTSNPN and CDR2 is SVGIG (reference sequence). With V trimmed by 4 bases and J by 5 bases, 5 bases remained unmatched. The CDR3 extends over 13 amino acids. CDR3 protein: CAWKRQGYQPQHF. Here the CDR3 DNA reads TGTGCCTGGAAAAGACAGGGATATCAGCCCCAGCATTTT.

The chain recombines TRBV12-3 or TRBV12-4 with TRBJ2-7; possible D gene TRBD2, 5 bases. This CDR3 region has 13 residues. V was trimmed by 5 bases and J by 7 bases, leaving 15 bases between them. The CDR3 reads CASSPSPEREQYF. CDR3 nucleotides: TGTGCCAGCAGTCCCTCCCCGGAGCGGGAGCAGTACTTC.

CDR3 nucleotides: TGTGCCAGCAGTTACTCATACAGTAGCTCCTACGAGCAGTACTTC. It translates to CASSYSYSSSYEQYF. V usage is TRBV6-5 and J usage is TRBJ2-7; no clear D gene. The germline V gene has CDR1 MNHEY and CDR2 SVGAGI. This CDR3 spans 15 amino acids. V lost 0 bases and J 0 bases, leaving 9 bases between the germline ends.

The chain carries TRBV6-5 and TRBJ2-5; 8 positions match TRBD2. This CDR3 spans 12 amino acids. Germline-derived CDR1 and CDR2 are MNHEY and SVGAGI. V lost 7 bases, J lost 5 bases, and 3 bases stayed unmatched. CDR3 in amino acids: CASTGTRETQYF. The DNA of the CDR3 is TGTGCCAGCACCGGGACTAGGGAGACCCAGTACTTC.

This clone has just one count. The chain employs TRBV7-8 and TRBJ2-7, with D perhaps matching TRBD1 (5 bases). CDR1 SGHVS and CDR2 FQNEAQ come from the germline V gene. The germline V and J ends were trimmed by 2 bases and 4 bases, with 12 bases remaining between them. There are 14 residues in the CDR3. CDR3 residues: CASSLRGMGYEQYF. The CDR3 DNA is TGTGCCAGCAGCTTAAGGGGAATGGGATACGAGCAGTACTTC.

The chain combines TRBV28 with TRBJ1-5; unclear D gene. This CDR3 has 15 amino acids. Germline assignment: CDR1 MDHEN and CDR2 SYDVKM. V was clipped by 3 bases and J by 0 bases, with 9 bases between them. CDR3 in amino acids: CASSLPGNSNQPQHF. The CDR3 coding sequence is TGTGCCAGCAGTTTGCCCGGGAATAGCAATCAGCCCCAGCATTTT.

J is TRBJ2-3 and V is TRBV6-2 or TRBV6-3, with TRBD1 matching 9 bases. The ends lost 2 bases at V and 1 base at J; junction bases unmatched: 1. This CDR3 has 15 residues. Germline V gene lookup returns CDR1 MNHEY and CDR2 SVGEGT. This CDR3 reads CASSYRTGGTDTQYF. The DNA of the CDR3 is TGTGCCAGCAGTTACCGGACAGGGGGCACAGATACGCAGTATTTT.

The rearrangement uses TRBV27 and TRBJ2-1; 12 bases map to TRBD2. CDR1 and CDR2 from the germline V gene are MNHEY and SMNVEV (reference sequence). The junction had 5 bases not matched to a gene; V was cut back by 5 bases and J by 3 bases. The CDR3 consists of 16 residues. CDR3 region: CASSLEGLAGYNEQFF. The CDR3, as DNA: TGTGCCAGCAGTCTAGAGGGACTAGCGGGCTACAATGAGCAGTTCTTC.

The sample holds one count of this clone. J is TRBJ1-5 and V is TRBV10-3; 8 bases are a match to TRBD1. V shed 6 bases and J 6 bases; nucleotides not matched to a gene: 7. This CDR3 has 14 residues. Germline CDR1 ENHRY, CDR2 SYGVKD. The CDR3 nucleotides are TGTGCCATCAGACAGGGGGAAGAGAGTCAGCCCCAGCATTTT. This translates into CAIRQGEESQPQHF.

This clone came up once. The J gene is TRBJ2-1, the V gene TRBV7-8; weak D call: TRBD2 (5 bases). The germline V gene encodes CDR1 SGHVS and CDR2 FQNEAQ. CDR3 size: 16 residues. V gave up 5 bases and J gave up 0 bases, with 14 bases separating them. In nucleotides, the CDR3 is TGTGCCAGCAGCCGGGGAGTTCCGAGCTCCTACAATGAGCAGTTCTTC. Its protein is CASSRGVPSSYNEQFF.

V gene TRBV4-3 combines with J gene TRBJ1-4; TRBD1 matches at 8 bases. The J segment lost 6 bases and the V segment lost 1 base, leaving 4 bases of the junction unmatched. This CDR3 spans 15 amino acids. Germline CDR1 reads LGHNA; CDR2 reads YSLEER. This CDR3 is CASSQVPGGYEKLFF. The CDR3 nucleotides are TGCGCCAGCAGCCAAGTCCCAGGGGGCTATGAAAAACTGTTTTTT.

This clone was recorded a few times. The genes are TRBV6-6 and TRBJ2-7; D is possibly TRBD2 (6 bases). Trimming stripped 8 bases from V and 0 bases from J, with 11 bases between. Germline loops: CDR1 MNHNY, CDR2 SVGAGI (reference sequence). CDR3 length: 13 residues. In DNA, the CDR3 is TGTGCCAGCTGTTCCGGGGGCTCCTACGAGCAGTACTTC. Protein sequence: CASCSGGSYEQYF.

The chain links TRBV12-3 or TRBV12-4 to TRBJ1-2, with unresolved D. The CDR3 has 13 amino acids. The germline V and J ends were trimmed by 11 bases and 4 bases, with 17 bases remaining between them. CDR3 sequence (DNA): TGTGCCGACCACAAGCGGGAAGGCTATGGCTACACCTTC. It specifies CADHKREGYGYTF.

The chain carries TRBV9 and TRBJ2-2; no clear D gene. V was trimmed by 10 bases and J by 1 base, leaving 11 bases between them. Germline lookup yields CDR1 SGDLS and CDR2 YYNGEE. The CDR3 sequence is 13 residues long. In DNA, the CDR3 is TGTGCCTCGGGTCGCGGGAACACCGGGGAGCTGTTTTTT. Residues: CASGRGNTGELFF.

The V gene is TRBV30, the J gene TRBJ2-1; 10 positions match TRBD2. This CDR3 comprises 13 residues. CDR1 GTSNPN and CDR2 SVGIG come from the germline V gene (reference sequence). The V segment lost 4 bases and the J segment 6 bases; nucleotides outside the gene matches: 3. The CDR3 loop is CAWTSGRGNEQFF. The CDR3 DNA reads TGTGCCTGGACTAGCGGGAGAGGCAATGAGCAGTTCTTC.

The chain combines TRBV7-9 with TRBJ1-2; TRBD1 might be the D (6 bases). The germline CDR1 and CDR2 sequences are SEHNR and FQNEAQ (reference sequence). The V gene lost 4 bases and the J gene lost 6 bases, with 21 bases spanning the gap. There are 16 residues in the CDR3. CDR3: CASSSGTTRLFHGYTF. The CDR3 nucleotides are TGTGCCAGCAGCTCCGGGACAACCAGGCTCTTCCATGGCTACACCTTC. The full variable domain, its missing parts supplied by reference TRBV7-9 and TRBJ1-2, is DTGVSQNPRHKITKRGQNVTFRCDPISEHNRLYWYRQTLGQGPEFLTYFQNEAQLEKSRLLSDRFSAERPKGSFSTLEIQRTEQGDSAMYLCASSSGTTRLFHGYTFGSGTRLTVV.